This T cell receptor beta chain is from a study of monozygotic twins with inflammatory bowel disease. The germline gives CDR1 SGHRS, CDR2 YFSETQ. The CDR3 consists of 14 residues. Researchers used template switching to add UMIs featuring a 6-nucleotide sample barcode. TCRalpha and TCRbeta cDNA went through two nested PCRs of approximately 16 and 10 cycles. With the 5' RACE reads reprocessed, TCRdb shows one record per CDR3 protein and no DNA. This sample lists 350,000 to 500,000 distinct CDR3 sequences; its ten largest clones have 2.4%. Findings and caveats of the study: A single strong IBD-associated signal or clonotype was not supported by the findings.

Concerning this clonotype itself: Antigen: not known.

V and J are TRBV5-1 and TRBJ2-5. Sequenced input: blood. The sequence was collected from a human donor with ulcerative colitis or Crohn's disease, or a healthy co-twin of an affected twin (not recorded which). CDR3 loop: CASSLGAAQETQYF.